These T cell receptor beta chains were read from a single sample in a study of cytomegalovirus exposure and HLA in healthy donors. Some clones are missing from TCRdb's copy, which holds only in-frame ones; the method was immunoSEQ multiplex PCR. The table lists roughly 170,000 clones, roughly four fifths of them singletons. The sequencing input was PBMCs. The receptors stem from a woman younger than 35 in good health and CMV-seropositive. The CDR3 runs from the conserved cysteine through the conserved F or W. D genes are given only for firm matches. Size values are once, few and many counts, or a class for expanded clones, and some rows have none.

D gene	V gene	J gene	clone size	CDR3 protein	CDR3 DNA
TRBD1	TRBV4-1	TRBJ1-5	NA	CASSQLDRGSNQPQHF	TGCGCCAGCAGCCAACTAGACAGGGGAAGCAATCAGCCCCAGCATTTT
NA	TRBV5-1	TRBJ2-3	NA	CASSLAGGAGIYTDTQYF	TGCGCCAGCAGCTTGGCCGGCGGGGCCGGGATTTACACAGATACGCAGTATTTT
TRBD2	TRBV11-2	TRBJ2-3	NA	CASSPPSSGGSTDTQYF	TGTGCCAGCAGCCCTCCCTCTAGCGGGGGGAGCACAGATACGCAGTATTTT
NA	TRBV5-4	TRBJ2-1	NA	CASSLAWGKTFGNEQFF	TGTGCCAGCAGCTTGGCCTGGGGCAAGACCTTCGGGAATGAGCAGTTCTTC
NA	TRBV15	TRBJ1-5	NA	CATSRDLGQPQHF	TGTGCCACCAGCAGAGATCTAGGACAGCCCCAGCATTTT
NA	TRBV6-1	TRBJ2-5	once	CASSEGLILETQYF	TGTGCCAGCAGTGAGGGACTGATCCTGGAGACCCAGTACTTC
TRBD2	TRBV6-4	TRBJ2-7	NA	CASSLAGGHEQYF	TGTGCCAGCAGTCTAGCGGGGGGCCACGAGCAGTACTTC
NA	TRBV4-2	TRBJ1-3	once	CASSQELKSTTIYF	TGTGCCAGCAGCCAAGAGCTGAAGAGTACCACCATATATTTT
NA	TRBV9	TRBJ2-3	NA	CASSVVSTDTQYF	TGTGCCAGCAGCGTAGTTTCTACAGATACGCAGTATTTT
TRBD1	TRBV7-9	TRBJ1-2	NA	CASSSRTGLSYTF	TGTGCCAGCAGCTCTCGGACAGGGCTGAGCTACACCTTC